Presented here are 7 T cell receptor beta chains from one specimen sequenced in a study of cytomegalovirus exposure and HLA in healthy donors. PCR involved 60 Vbeta and 13 Jbeta primers. Clones were sequenced by immunoSEQ multiplex PCR, and TCRdb holds only the in-frame ones, with some missing. Altogether 100,000 to 150,000 clones are present, about four fifths being singletons, with the ten largest covering 4.5% to 5.5%. The specimen was PBMCs. Receptor source: a man aged 25-45 years in good health and CMV-seronegative.

This chain connects TRBV12-5 to TRBJ1-2; TRBD1 is a possible D gene (5 bases). Germline loops: CDR1 LGHNT, CDR2 FRNRAP. The germline V and J ends were trimmed by 6 bases and 10 bases, with 18 bases remaining between them. This CDR3 contains 13 residues. CDR3 sequence reads: CASGLGGGLDYTF. In nucleotides, the CDR3 is TGTGCTAGTGGCCTGGGCGGGGGACTAGACTACACCTTC. The variable domain in full, with the rest retrieved from reference TRBV12-5 and TRBJ1-2, is DARVTQTPRHKVTEMGQEVTMRCQPILGHNTVFWYRQTMMQGLELLAYFRNRAPLDDSGMPKDRFSAEMPDATLATLKIQPSEPRDSAVYFCASGLGGGLDYTFGSGTRLTVV.

The rearrangement uses TRBV18 and TRBJ1-2, with TRBD1 matching 10 bases. This CDR3 region has 15 residues. J gave up 5 bases and V 3 bases, and 6 bases lay outside the gene matches. Germline CDR1 and CDR2: KGHSH and LQKENI. The CDR3 loop reads CASSPGQGLGYGYTF. The CDR3 DNA follows: TGTGCCAGCTCACCGGGACAGGGGCTGGGGTATGGCTACACCTTC.

In its sample, this clone was seen once. The J gene is TRBJ2-3, the V gene TRBV9; TRBD2 is a possible D gene (5 bases). The germline CDR1 and CDR2 sequences are SGDLS and YYNGEE. The V and J ends lost 0 bases and 3 bases respectively, with 8 bases between them. The CDR3 length is 14 residues. This chain's CDR3 is CASSVGRETDTQYF. The CDR3 coding sequence is TGTGCCAGCAGCGTAGGTAGGGAGACAGATACGCAGTATTTT.

A note on this clone: No conserved phenylalanine or tryptophan is present at the end of the CDR3, so a read error is the likely explanation. J is TRBJ1-6 and V is TRBV28; a weak D match, TRBD1 (5 bases). Germline V gives CDR1 MDHEN, CDR2 SYDVKM. Between the trimmed V and J ends, which lost 7 bases and 7 bases, there was a span of 17 bases. This CDR3 is 15 amino acids long. DNA of the CDR3: TGTGCCAGCATCACCCCCTTGGAGGGGAATTCACCCCTCCACCTT. Its protein is CASITPLEGNSPLHL.

In this sample, this clone turned up a few times. The J gene is TRBJ2-1, the V gene TRBV2, with D unclear. Germline loops: CDR1 SNHLY, CDR2 FYNNEI. CDR3 length equals 13 residues. Trimming removed 2 bases from V and 5 bases from J, with 7 bases in between. The chain's CDR3 is CASSEHPNNEQFF. Written as DNA, the CDR3 is TGTGCCAGCAGTGAACATCCCAACAATGAGCAGTTCTTC.

This clone was counted only a few times. J is TRBJ2-2 and V is TRBV28; possible D gene TRBD2, 6 bases. V was trimmed by 7 bases and J by 3 bases, leaving 18 bases between them. The CDR3 totals 16 residues. Germline V gene sequence: CDR1 MDHEN, CDR2 SYDVKM. CDR3 nucleotides: TGTGCCAGCACGGGGCGGGGCTGGGGTGACACCGGGGAGCTGTTTTTT. Its translation is CASTGRGWGDTGELFF.

This clone was found a few times. The rearrangement joins TRBV7-9 to TRBJ2-3; D not certain. Germline V lookup: CDR1 SEHNR, CDR2 FQNEAQ (reference sequence). Trimming shortened V by 0 bases and J by 6 bases, and 4 bases separated the two germline ends. CDR3 size: 12 residues. The CDR3 here is CASSLASDTQYF. The CDR3 nucleotides read TGTGCCAGCAGCTTAGCGAGCGATACGCAGTATTTT.